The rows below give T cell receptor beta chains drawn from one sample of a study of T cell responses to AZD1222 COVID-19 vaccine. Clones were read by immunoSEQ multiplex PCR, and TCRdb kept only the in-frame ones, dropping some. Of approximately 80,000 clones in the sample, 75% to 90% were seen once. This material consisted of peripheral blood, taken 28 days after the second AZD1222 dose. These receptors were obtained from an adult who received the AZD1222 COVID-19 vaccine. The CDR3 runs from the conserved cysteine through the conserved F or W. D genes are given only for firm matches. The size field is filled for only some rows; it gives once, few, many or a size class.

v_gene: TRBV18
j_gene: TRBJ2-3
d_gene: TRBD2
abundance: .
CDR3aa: CASSSASGEDTQYF
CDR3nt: TGTGCCAGCTCCTCGGCTAGCGGAGAAGATACGCAGTATTTT

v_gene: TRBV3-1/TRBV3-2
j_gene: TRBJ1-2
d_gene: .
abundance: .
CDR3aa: CASSQGHLYGYTF
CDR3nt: TGTGCCAGCAGCCAAGGTCATCTCTATGGCTACACCTTC

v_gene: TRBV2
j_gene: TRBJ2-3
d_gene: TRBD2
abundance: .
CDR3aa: CASSVQRDTDTQYF
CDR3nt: TGTGCCAGCAGTGTTCAGCGGGACACAGATACGCAGTATTTT

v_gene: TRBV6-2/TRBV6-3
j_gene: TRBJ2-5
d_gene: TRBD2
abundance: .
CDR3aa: CASSFSRTSGDKTETQYF
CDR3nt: TGTGCCAGCAGTTTTTCTCGGACTAGCGGAGACAAGACGGAAACCCAGTACTTC

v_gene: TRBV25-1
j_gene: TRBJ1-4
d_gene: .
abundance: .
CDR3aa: CASSPPQGVGEKLFF
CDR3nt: TGTGCCAGCAGTCCTCCACAGGGCGTAGGTGAAAAACTGTTTTTT

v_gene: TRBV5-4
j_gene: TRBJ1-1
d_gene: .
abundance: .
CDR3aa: CASSPRQVNTEAFF
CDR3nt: TGTGCCAGCAGCCCCCGACAGGTAAACACTGAAGCTTTCTTT

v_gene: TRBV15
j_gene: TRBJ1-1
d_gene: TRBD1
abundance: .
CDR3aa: CATSRDLGTGIEAFF
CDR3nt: TGTGCCACCAGCAGAGATTTGGGGACAGGGATTGAAGCTTTCTTT

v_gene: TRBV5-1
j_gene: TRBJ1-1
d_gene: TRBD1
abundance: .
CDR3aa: CASSIGQGGTEAFF
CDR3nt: TGCGCCAGCAGCATCGGACAGGGGGGAACTGAAGCTTTCTTT

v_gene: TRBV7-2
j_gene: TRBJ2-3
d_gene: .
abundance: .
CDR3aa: CASSTGLVDTQYF
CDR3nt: TGTGCCAGCAGCACAGGCTTGGTAGATACGCAGTATTTT

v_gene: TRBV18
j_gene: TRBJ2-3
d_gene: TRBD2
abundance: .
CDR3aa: CASSPKRGGEDTQYF
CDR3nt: TGTGCCAGCTCACCCAAGAGGGGAGGGGAAGATACGCAGTATTTT

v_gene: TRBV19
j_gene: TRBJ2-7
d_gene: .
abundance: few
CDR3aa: CASSISPGSYEQYF
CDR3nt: TGTGCCAGTAGTATATCACCAGGTTCCTACGAGCAGTACTTC

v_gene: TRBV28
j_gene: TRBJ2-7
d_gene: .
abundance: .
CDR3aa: CASSFVAPPYEQYF
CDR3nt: TGTGCCAGCAGTTTCGTGGCACCCCCCTACGAGCAGTACTTC

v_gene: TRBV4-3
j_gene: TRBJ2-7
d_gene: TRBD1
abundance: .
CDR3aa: CASSQGPGQGLHEQYF
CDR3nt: TGCGCCAGCAGCCAAGGTCCGGGACAGGGCCTCCACGAGCAGTACTTC

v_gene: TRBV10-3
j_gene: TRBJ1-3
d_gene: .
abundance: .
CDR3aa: CAISEASSGNTIYF
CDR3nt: TGTGCCATCAGTGAAGCCAGCTCTGGAAACACCATATATTTT

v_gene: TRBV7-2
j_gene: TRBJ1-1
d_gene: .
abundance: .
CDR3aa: CASSLQGSGNTEAFF
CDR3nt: TGTGCCAGCAGCTTACAGGGATCGGGGAACACTGAAGCTTTCTTT

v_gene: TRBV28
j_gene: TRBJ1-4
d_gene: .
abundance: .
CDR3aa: CASSPLGGNSEKLFF
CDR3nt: TGTGCCAGCAGTCCCCTGGGGGGGAACAGTGAAAAACTGTTTTTT

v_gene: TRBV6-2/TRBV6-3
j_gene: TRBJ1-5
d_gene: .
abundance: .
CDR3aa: CASSYSGGGQPQHF
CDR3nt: TGTGCCAGCAGTTACTCAGGGGGGGGTCAGCCCCAGCATTTT

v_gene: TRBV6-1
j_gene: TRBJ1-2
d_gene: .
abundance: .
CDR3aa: CASSEALRGVNGYTF
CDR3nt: TGTGCCAGCAGTGAAGCGCTGAGAGGAGTAAACGGCTACACCTTC

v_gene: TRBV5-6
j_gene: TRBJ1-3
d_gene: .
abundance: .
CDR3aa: CASSVTGNGNTIYF
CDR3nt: TGTGCCAGCAGCGTAACAGGGAATGGAAACACCATATATTTT

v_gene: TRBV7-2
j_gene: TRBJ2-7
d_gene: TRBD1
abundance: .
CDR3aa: CASSLWGQPYEQYF
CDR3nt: TGTGCCAGCAGCTTATGGGGACAGCCCTACGAGCAGTACTTC

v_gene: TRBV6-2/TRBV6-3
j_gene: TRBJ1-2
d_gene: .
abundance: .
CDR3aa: CASSSNYGYTF
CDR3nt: TGTGCCAGCAGTTCCAACTATGGCTACACCTTC

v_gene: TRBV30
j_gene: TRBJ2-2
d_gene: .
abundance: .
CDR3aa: CAWNVLRQGNTGELFF
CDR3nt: TGTGCCTGGAACGTTCTGAGGCAGGGGAACACCGGGGAGCTGTTTTTT

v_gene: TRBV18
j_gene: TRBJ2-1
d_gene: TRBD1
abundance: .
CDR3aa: CASSQDRGPYNEQFF
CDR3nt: TGTGCCAGCTCACAGGACAGGGGGCCCTACAATGAGCAGTTCTTC

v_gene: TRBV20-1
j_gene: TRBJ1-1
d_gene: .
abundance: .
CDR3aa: CSASRGSNTEAFF
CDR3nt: TGCAGTGCTAGTAGGGGCTCGAACACTGAAGCTTTCTTT

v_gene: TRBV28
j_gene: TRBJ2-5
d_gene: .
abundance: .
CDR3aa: CASSLVEIKKETQYF
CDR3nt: TGTGCCAGCAGTTTGGTTGAAATCAAAAAAGAGACCCAGTACTTC

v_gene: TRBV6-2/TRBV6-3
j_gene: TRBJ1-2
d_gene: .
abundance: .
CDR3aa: CASSLIRNYGYTF
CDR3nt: TGTGCCAGCAGTCTAATACGTAACTATGGCTACACCTTC

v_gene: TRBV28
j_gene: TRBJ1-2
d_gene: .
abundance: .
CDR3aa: CASKATAVGYTF
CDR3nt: TGTGCCAGCAAAGCGACAGCTGTTGGCTACACCTTC

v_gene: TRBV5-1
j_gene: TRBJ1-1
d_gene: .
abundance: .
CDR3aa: CASSPGVANTEAFF
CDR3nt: TGCGCCAGCAGCCCAGGGGTGGCGAACACTGAAGCTTTCTTT

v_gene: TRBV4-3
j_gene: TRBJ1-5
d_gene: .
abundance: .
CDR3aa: CASSQDLPGSQPQHF
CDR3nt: TGCGCCAGCAGCCAAGATCTCCCAGGGAGCCAGCCCCAGCATTTT

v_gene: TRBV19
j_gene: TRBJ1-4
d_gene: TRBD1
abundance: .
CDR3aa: CASSIRQGGEKLFF
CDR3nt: TGTGCCAGTAGTATACGGCAGGGGGGTGAAAAACTGTTTTTT

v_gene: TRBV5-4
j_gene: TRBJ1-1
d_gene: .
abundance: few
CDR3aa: CASSFGQGFTEAFF
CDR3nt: TGTGCCAGCAGCTTTGGGCAGGGGTTCACTGAAGCTTTCTTT

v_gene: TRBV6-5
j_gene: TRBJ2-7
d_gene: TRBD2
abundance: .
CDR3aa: CASNQGLAGSDEQYF
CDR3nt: TGTGCCAGCAATCAAGGACTAGCGGGCTCAGACGAGCAGTACTTC

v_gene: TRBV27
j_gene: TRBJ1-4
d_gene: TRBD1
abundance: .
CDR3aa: CASSLSPGGEKLFF
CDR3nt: TGTGCCAGCAGTTTATCCCCAGGGGGGGAAAAACTGTTTTTT

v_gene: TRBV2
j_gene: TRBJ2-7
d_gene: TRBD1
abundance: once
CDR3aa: CASRQGADEQYF
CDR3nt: TGTGCCAGCCGACAGGGGGCCGACGAGCAGTACTTC

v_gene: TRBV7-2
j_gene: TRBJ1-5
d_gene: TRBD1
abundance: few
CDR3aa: CASRSTGDRNQPQHF
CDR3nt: TGTGCCAGCAGATCAACAGGGGATCGCAATCAGCCCCAGCATTTT

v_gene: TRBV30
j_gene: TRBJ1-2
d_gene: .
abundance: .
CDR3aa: CAWSGGDYGYTF
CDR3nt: TGTGCCTGGTCGGGAGGGGACTATGGCTACACCTTC

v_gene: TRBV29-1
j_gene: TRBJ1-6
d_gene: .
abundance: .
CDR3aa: CSVRKGYNSPLHF
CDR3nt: TGCAGCGTTCGTAAGGGCTATAATTCACCCCTCCACTTT

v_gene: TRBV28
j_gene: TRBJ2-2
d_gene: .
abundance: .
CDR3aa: CASSLASRNTGELFF
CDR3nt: TGTGCCAGCAGTTTAGCTAGCAGGAACACCGGGGAGCTGTTTTTT

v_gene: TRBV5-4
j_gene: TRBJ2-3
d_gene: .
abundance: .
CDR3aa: CASSLTQDTQYF
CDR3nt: TGTGCCAGCAGCTTAACCCAGGATACGCAGTATTTT

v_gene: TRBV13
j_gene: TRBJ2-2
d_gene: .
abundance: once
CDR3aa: CASSAYRNTGELFF
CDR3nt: TGTGCCAGCAGCGCCTACAGGAACACCGGGGAGCTGTTTTTT

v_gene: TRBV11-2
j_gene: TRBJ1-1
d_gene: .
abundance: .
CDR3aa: CANSLFTVSGTEAFF
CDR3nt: TGTGCCAACAGCTTATTTACGGTCTCGGGCACTGAAGCTTTCTTT

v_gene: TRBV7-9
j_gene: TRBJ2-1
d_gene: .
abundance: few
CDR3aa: CASSLVGIGEQFF
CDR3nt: TGTGCCAGCAGCTTAGTGGGGATTGGTGAGCAGTTCTTC

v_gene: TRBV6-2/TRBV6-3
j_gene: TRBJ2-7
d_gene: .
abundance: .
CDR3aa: CASSRTPGEQYF
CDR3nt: TGTGCCAGCAGCCGGACGCCCGGGGAGCAGTACTTC

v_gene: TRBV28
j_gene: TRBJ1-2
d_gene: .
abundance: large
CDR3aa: CASSLPGPSYGYTF
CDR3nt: TGTGCCAGCAGTTTACCGGGCCCCTCCTATGGCTACACCTTC

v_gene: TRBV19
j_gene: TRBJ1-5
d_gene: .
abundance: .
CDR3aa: CASSIRGSQPQHF
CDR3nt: TGTGCCAGTAGTATAAGGGGAAGTCAGCCCCAGCATTTT

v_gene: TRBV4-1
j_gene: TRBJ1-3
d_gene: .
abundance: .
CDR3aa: CASSQGLRGNTIYF
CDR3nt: TGCGCCAGCAGCCAAGGACTTCGCGGAAACACCATATATTTT

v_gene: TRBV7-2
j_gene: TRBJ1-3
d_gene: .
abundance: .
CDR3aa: CASSGDRGNTIYF
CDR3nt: TGTGCCAGCAGTGGTGACAGGGGAAACACCATATATTTT

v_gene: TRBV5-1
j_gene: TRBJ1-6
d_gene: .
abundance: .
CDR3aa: CASSLEVSSYNSPLHF
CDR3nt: TGCGCCAGCAGCTTGGAGGTTAGCTCCTATAATTCACCCCTCCACTTT

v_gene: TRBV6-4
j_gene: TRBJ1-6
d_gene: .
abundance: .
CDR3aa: CASSDEGPPYNSPLHF
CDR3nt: TGTGCCAGCAGTGACGAGGGACCCCCCTATAATTCACCCCTCCACTTT

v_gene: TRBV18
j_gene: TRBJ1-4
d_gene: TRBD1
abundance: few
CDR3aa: CASSPLDRVDEKLFF
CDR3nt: TGTGCCAGCTCACCACTAGACAGGGTTGATGAAAAACTGTTTTTT

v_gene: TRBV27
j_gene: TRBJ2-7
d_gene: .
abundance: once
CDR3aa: CASSLRFGEEQYF
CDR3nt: TGTGCCAGCAGTTTACGGTTTGGCGAAGAGCAGTACTTC

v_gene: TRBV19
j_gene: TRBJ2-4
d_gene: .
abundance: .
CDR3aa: CASSKILGGKNIQYF
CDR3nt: TGTGCCAGTAGTAAGATTCTGGGGGGCAAAAACATTCAGTACTTC